The source of this T cell receptor beta chain is a study of shared clonotypes between healthy human individuals. Across the study: Aged between 18 and 49, the donors were a couple of women and three men.

Each sorted subset replicate got 200 ng genomic DNA, roughly 30,000 genomes. Sequencing was performed with immunoSEQ multiplex PCR; in TCRdb, only in-frame clones are kept and a portion is missing. The top ten clones hold more than 0.35% of a sample with approximately 2,000,000 clones, 85% to 95% of them seen once. Broader study findings: Some naive CD4 clonotypes, 4% to 6%, turned up in common across a few donors. Naive subsets, compared against memory subsets, generally had larger estimated richness values.

The ends were cut back, 2 bases at V and 5 bases at J, with 8 bases in the middle. Germline CDR1 reads SGHNT; CDR2 reads YENEEA. The CDR3 length is 13 residues. Concerning this clone: Antigen: not known.

This rearrangement joins TRBV11-3 to TRBJ2-3; D ambiguous. The sample consisted of naive CD4+ T cells from PBMCs. As for subset: CD45RA+ positively selected. The TCR comes from a young man in good health. Some clones in this sample may be carry-over from other donors' samples. The CDR3, as DNA: TGTGCCAGCAGCTTAATGCAGGAAGATACGCAGTATTTT. As protein: CASSLMQEDTQYF.